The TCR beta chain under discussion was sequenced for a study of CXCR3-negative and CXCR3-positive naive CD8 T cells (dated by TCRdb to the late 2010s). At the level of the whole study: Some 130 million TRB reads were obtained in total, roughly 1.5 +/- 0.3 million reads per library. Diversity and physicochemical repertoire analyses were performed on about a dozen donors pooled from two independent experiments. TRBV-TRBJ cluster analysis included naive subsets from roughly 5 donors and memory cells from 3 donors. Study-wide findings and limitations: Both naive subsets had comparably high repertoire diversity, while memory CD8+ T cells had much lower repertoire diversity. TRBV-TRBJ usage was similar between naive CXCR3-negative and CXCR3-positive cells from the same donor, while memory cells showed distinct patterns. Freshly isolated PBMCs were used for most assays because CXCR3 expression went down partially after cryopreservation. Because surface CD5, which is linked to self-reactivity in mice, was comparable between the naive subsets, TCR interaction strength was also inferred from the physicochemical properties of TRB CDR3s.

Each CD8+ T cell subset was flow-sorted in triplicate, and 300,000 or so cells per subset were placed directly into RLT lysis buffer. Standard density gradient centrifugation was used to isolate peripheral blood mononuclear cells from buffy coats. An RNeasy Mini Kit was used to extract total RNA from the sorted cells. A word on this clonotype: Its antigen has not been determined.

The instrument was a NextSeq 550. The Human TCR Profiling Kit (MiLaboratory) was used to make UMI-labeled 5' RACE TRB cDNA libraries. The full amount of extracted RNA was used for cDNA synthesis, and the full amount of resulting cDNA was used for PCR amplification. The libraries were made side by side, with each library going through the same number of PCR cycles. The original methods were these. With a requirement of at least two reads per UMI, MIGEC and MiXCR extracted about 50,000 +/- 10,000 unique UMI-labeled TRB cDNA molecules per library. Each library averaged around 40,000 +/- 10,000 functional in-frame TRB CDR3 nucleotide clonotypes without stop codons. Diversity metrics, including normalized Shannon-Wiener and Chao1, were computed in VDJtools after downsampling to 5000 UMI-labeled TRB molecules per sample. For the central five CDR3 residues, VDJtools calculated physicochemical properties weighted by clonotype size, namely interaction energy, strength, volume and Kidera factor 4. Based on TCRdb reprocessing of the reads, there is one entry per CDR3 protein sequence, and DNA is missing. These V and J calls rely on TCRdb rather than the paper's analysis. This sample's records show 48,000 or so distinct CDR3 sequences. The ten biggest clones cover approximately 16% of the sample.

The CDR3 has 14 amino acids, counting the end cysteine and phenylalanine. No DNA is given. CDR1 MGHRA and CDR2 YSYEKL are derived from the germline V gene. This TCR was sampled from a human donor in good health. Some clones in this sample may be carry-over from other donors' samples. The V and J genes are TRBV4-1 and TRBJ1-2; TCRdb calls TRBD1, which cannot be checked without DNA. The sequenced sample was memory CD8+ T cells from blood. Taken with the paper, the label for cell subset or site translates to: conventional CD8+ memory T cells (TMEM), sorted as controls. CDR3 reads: CASSPRGGNDGYTF.